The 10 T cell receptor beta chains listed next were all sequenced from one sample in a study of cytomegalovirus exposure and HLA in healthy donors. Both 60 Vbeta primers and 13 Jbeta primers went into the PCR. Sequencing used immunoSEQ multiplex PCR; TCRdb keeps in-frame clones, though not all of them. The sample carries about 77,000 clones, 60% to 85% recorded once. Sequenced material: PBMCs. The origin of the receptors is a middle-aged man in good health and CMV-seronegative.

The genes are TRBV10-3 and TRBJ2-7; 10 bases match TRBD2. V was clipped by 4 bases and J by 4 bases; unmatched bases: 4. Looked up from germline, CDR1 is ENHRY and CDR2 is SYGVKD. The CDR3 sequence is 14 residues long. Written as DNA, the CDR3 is TGTGCCATCAGTGGTGGGACTAGCGCGTACGAGCAGTACTTC. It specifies CAISGGTSAYEQYF.

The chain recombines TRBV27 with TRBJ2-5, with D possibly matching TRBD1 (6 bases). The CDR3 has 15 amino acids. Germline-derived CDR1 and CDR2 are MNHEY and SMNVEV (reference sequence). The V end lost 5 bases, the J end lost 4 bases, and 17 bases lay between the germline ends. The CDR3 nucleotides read TGTGCCAGCAGTCCACGGGTGCAGGGGATAGAGACCCAGTACTTC. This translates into CASSPRVQGIETQYF.

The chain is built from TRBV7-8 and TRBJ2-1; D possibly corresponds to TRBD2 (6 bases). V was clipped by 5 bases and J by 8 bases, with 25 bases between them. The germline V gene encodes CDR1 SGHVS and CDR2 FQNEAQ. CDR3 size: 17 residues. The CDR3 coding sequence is TGTGCCAGCAGCCCTAGGACCGGGGCGGGACTCCGGTATGAGCAGTTCTTC. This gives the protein CASSPRTGAGLRYEQFF.

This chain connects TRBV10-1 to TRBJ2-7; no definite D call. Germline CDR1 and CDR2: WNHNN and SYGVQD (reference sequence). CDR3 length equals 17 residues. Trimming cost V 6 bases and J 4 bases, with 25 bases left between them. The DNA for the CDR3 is TGCGCCAGCAGACCGCCGCCGTTTCCTATCTTTTTTTACGAGCAGTACTTC. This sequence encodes CASRPPPFPIFFYEQYF.

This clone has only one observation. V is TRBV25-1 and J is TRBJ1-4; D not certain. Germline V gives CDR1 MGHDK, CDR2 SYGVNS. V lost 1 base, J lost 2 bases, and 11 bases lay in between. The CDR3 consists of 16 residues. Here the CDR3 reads CASSESRGATNEKLFF. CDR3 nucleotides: TGTGCCAGCAGTGAATCTCGAGGTGCTACTAATGAAAAACTGTTTTTT.

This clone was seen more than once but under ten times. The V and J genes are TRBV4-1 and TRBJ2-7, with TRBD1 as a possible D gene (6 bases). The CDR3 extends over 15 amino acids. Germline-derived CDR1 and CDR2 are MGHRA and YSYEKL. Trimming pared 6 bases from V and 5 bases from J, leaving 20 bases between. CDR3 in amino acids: CASSQRQDSVDEQYF. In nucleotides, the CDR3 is TGCGCCAGCAGTCAAAGACAGGATAGTGTGGACGAGCAGTACTTC.

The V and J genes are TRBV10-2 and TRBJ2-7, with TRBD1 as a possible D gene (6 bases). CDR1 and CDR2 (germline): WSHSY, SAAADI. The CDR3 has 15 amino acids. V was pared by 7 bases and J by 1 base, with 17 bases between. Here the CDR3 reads CASKIGEGGSYEQYF. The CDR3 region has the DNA TGCGCCAGCAAGATAGGGGAAGGGGGTTCCTACGAGCAGTACTTC.

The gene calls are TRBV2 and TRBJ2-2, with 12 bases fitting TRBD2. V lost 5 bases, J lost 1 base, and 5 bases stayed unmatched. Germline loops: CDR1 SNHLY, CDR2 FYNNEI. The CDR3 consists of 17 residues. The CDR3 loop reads CASSILAGGQNTGELFF. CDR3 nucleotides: TGTGCCAGCAGTATTCTAGCGGGAGGGCAGAACACCGGGGAGCTGTTTTTT.

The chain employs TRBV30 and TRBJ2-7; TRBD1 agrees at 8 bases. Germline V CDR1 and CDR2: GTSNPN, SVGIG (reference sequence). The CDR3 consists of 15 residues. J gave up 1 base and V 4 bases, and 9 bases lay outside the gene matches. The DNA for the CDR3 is TGTGCCTGGAAACGACGACAGGGGATATCCTACGAGCAGTACTTC. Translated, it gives CAWKRRQGISYEQYF.

In DNA, the CDR3 is TGTGCCAGCAGCTCAGGGACTAGCGGGCCAACCGGGGAGCTGTTTTTT. Its protein is CASSSGTSGPTGELFF. The chain links TRBV6-6 to TRBJ2-2; TRBD2 matches 12 bases. The trim removed 6 bases at V and 5 bases at J, leaving 7 bases unmatched. The length of the CDR3 is 16 residues. CDR1 is MNHNY, CDR2 SVGAGI, per germline (reference sequence).